Presented here are 30 T cell receptor beta chains from one specimen sequenced in a study of low-dose radiotherapy and immunotherapy resistance in tumors. The time point here: after trial treatment. Treatment given: LDRT plus nivolumab, ipilimumab, low-dose cyclophosphamide and aspirin (RACIN trial). Priming of first-strand cDNA relied on TRAV- and TRBV-specific primers (covering alpha and beta chains). A constant-region primer paired with the V-primer adapter amplified TCRs over 20 PCR cycles. In TCRdb, the reads were re-called with MiXCR into one record per CDR3 protein. Of about 58,000 distinct CDR3 sequences listed, around a quarter are singletons. This specimen was PBMCs, taken after low-dose radiotherapy plus immunotherapy. The receptors come from a male donor with prostate cancer.

This clonotype was observed many times. This chain links TRBV9 with TRBJ1-1, with D possibly being TRBD1 (6 bases). CDR1 is SGDLS, CDR2 YYNGEE, per germline. V dropped 3 bases and J dropped 4 bases, with 10 bases sitting between them. The CDR3 sequence is 13 residues long. DNA for the CDR3: TGTGCCAGCAGCGCGGGGGCGGGCACTGAAGCTTTCTTT. It specifies CASSAGAGTEAFF.

This clonotype was detected ten times or more. The rearrangement joins TRBV6-8 to TRBJ1-6; no clear D gene. The CDR3 loop spans 16 amino acids. Germline lookup yields CDR1 MNHGY and CDR2 SAAAGT. Trimming stripped 5 bases from V and 8 bases from J, with 19 bases between. The CDR3 DNA reads TGTGCCAGCAGTCAGTCACCAGCCGGGTTGGATTCACCCCTCCACTTT. This sequence encodes CASSQSPAGLDSPLHF.

This clonotype was seen repeatedly, ten times or more. The chain employs TRBV20-1 and TRBJ1-4; D perhaps matches TRBD1 (5 bases). Germline V gives CDR1 DFQATT, CDR2 SNEGSKA (reference sequence). The CDR3 is 14 amino acids. Trimming cost V 4 bases and J 4 bases, with 13 bases left between them. The CDR3 is CSATDNPINEKLFF. DNA of the CDR3: TGCAGTGCTACGGACAACCCCATTAATGAAAAACTGTTTTTT.

This clonotype showed up many times. V is TRBV6-2 or TRBV6-3 and J is TRBJ2-1; perhaps TRBD2 as D (5 bases). V lost 5 bases and J lost 7, with 12 bases in between. CDR1 and CDR2 from the germline V gene are MNHEY and SVGEGT. This CDR3 region has 13 residues. As DNA, the CDR3 is TGTGCCAGCAGTGAGGCTAGCCCGAATGAGCAGTTCTTC. This encodes CASSEASPNEQFF.

This chain links TRBV12-3 or TRBV12-4 with TRBJ2-2; TRBD2 aligns across 7 bases. This CDR3 is built from 16 residues. The V and J ends lost 8 bases and 7 bases, in that order; junction bases with no gene match: 16. The CDR3 DNA follows: TGTGCCAGCCAACGGATGGGCGGGAGTACGGACGGGGAGCTGTTTTTT. It is translated as CASQRMGGSTDGELFF.

By frequency in the sample, this clonotype is medium-sized (0.01 to 0.1%). The rearrangement joins TRBV6-8 to TRBJ2-1; TRBD1 matches at 10 bases. There are 17 residues in the CDR3. Trimming cost V 1 base and J 7 bases; bases outside gene matches: 10. Germline values: CDR1 MNHGY, CDR2 SAAAGT. The CDR3 sequence: CASSYLRGTGVPNEQFF. CDR3 nucleotides: TGTGCCAGCAGTTACTTGAGAGGGACAGGGGTTCCGAATGAGCAGTTCTTC.

The V and J genes are TRBV9 and TRBJ2-1; the D call may be TRBD1 or TRBD2 (5 bases each). The germline V gene encodes CDR1 SGDLS and CDR2 YYNGEE. This CDR3 has 17 residues. Trimming left V 1 base short and J 0 bases short, with 14 bases between. Here the CDR3 reads CASSVKNRGSSYNEQFF. The CDR3 nucleotides are TGTGCCAGCAGCGTAAAGAACCGGGGCTCCTCCTACAATGAGCAGTTCTTC.

Only one count was recorded for this clonotype. The chain recombines TRBV2 with TRBJ1-3, with D possibly matching TRBD1 (5 bases). Trimming stripped 11 bases from V and 4 bases from J, with 21 bases between. The CDR3 is 15 amino acids. Per germline, CDR1 SNHLY and CDR2 FYNNEI. The CDR3 reads CASYPGGYIGNTIYF. CDR3 sequence (DNA): TGTGCCTCCTACCCGGGGGGGTACATCGGAAACACCATATATTTT.

Comments on this clonotype: A far larger clone is one nucleotide away, so this likely arose from a read error. CDR3 bases: TGTGCCAGCAGCGATCGGGAGCTCATAGATACGCAGTATTTT. It yields the protein CASSDRELIDTQYF. This chain joins TRBV5-3 and TRBJ2-3, with a weak D call TRBD2 (6 bases). TRBV5-3 is identified as an open reading frame with a role that is uncertain. The CDR3 sequence is 14 residues long. The ends were cut back, 8 bases at V and 5 bases at J, with 18 bases in the middle.

This clonotype has a count of ten or more. The chain has TRBV29-1 and TRBJ2-5; TRBD1 matches 9 bases. Germline CDR1 SQVTM, CDR2 ANQGSEA. Trimming took 6 bases from V and 5 from J; bases not matched to a gene: 1. This CDR3 contains 11 residues. Here the CDR3 reads CSVGQGETQYF. The DNA of the CDR3 is TGCAGCGTGGGACAGGGTGAGACCCAGTACTTC.

This clonotype was seen repeatedly, ten times or more. The rearrangement joins TRBV5-1 to TRBJ2-7; D unclear. The CDR3 has 14 amino acids. Germline CDR1 SGHRS, CDR2 YFSETQ. V was trimmed by 0 bases and J by 3 bases, leaving 10 bases between them. The CDR3 bases are TGCGCCAGCAGCTTGGCCCACGGAGACTACGAGCAGTACTTC. As protein: CASSLAHGDYEQYF.

This clonotype was counted ten times or more. The gene calls are TRBV2 and TRBJ1-2; D unclear. This CDR3 has 11 residues. Trimming cost V 2 bases and J 6 bases, with 4 bases left between them. Looked up from germline, CDR1 is SNHLY and CDR2 is FYNNEI. The CDR3 sequence is CASSEQHGYTF. The CDR3, as DNA: TGTGCCAGCAGTGAACAGCATGGCTACACCTTC.

The J gene is TRBJ1-5, the V gene TRBV5-1; 11 bases agree with TRBD1. CDR3 length equals 17 residues. Germline V lookup: CDR1 SGHRS, CDR2 YFSETQ. Trimming removed 1 base from V and 9 bases from J; junction bases left unmatched: 12. CDR3 region: CASSLYPGGTGGRPQHF. The CDR3 DNA is TGCGCCAGCAGCTTGTATCCGGGTGGGACAGGGGGTCGGCCCCAGCATTTT.

J is TRBJ2-5 and V is TRBV6-2 or TRBV6-3; D may correspond to TRBD1 or TRBD2 (5 bases each). Germline V gene sequence: CDR1 MNHEY, CDR2 SVGEGT. The CDR3 loop spans 15 amino acids. The germline V and J ends were trimmed by 4 bases and 5 bases, with 17 bases remaining between them. As DNA, the CDR3 is TGTGCCAGCAGTTGGGGACCGGTGGGTCAGGAGACCCAGTACTTC. This codes for CASSWGPVGQETQYF.

This clonotype turned up a few times. The chain recombines TRBV7-3 with TRBJ2-5; no clear D. This CDR3 contains 15 residues. CDR1 and CDR2 (germline): SGHTA, FQGTGA. Trimming cost V 5 bases and J 5 bases, with 18 bases left between them. CDR3 sequence (DNA): TGTGCCAGCAGCCAGACAAGGAACCCCGAGGAGACCCAGTACTTC. It encodes CASSQTRNPEETQYF.

This clonotype was detected ten times or more. The chain recombines TRBV3-1 with TRBJ2-6; weak D call: TRBD2 (6 bases). V was cut by 0 bases and J by 2 bases, with 11 bases left in between. Germline V gene sequence: CDR1 LGHDT, CDR2 YNNKEL (reference sequence). The CDR3 contains 17 residues. CDR3 in amino acids: CASSQDKGGTGANVLTF. CDR3 bases: TGTGCCAGCAGCCAAGATAAGGGAGGTACTGGGGCCAACGTCCTGACTTTC.

The chain recombines TRBV5-4 with TRBJ2-2; D gene uncertain. Trimming took 0 bases from V and 6 from J, leaving 6 bases between them. CDR1 SGHNT and CDR2 YYREEE come from the germline V gene (reference sequence). CDR3 size: 13 residues. CDR3: CASSLGGAGELFF. The CDR3 nucleotides read TGTGCCAGCAGCTTGGGAGGAGCCGGGGAGCTGTTTTTT.

In this sample, this clonotype turned up many times. This chain uses TRBV6-1 with TRBJ1-1; TRBD1 matches 10 bases. The CDR3 is 17 residues long. The V and J ends lost 4 bases and 1 base, in that order; junction bases with no gene match: 9. CDR1 is MNHNS, CDR2 SASEGT, per germline. The CDR3 reads CASSGGDRGWQNTEAFF. The CDR3 DNA reads as TGTGCCAGCAGTGGGGGGGACAGGGGCTGGCAGAACACTGAAGCTTTCTTT.

V usage is TRBV9 and J usage is TRBJ2-7; 7 bases agree with TRBD1. The V gene end was trimmed by 0 bases and the J gene end by 6 bases; junction bases not matched to a gene: 6. The CDR3 loop spans 14 amino acids. The germline gives CDR1 SGDLS, CDR2 YYNGEE. This chain's CDR3 is CASSVATQGVEQYF. CDR3 nucleotides: TGTGCCAGCAGCGTAGCTACCCAGGGGGTCGAGCAGTACTTC.

The chain couples TRBV19 to TRBJ1-2; 9 positions match TRBD1. This CDR3 comprises 11 residues. V dropped 6 bases and J dropped 12; count of bases not matched to a gene: 5. The germline V gene encodes CDR1 LNHDA and CDR2 SQIVND (reference sequence). The CDR3 sequence is CASSPGTGNTF. CDR3 DNA sequence: TGTGCCAGTAGCCCTGGGACAGGGAACACCTTC.

As for this clonotype: Given a far larger clone just one base away, this is likely a sequencing read error. The chain recombines TRBV3-1 with TRBJ2-5, with TRBD2 matching over 10 bases. Trimming at V came to 0 bases and at J to 11 bases, leaving 15 bases not matched to a gene. Germline lookup yields CDR1 LGHDT and CDR2 YNNKEL (reference sequence). The CDR3 is 17 residues long. The CDR3 sequence: CASSQDPAGGPRGEQYF. CDR3 coding DNA: TGTGCCAGCAGCCAAGACCCAGCGGGAGGGCCCCGTGGTGAGCAGTACTTC.

To note about this clonotype: A far larger clone lies a single base away; this is likely a read error. V gene TRBV28 combines with J gene TRBJ2-2; 8 bases align to TRBD1. J lost 4 bases, V lost 5 bases, and 12 bases had no gene match. This CDR3 is 17 amino acids long. Germline V gives CDR1 MDHEN, CDR2 SYDVKM. CDR3 nucleotides: TGTGCCAGCAGTGACTCTAACGGACAGGGCAGCACCGGGGAGCTGTTTTTT. Protein sequence: CASSDSNGQGSTGELFF. Full variable domain (missing parts from reference TRBV28 and TRBJ2-2): DVKVTQSSRYLVKRTGEKVFLECVQDMDHENMFWYRQDPGLGLRLIYFSYDVKMKEKGDIPEGYSVSREKKERFSLILESASTNQTSMYLCASSDSNGQGSTGELFFGEGSRLTVL.

This clonotype was found many times. J is TRBJ2-1 and V is TRBV30; possibly TRBD1 for D (5 bases). CDR1 GTSNPN and CDR2 SVGIG come from the germline V gene (reference sequence). The length of the CDR3 is 12 residues. V was shortened by 2 bases and J by 5 bases, with 7 bases between the two germline ends. CDR3 in amino acids: CAWSPRDNEQFF. In DNA form, the CDR3 reads TGTGCCTGGAGTCCCAGGGACAATGAGCAGTTCTTC.

The chain employs TRBV6-2 or TRBV6-3 and TRBJ2-4, with D hard to call. The CDR3 loop spans 12 amino acids. Germline-derived CDR1 and CDR2 are MNHEY and SVGEGT. V gave up 5 bases and J gave up 14 bases, with 16 bases separating them. The CDR3 DNA is TGTGCCAGCAGTGTCGGGTCCAATGAGAAGTACTTC. Its translation is CASSVGSNEKYF.

This clonotype was picked up many times. This chain joins TRBV2 and TRBJ2-1; 8 bases fit TRBD2. CDR1 is SNHLY and CDR2 is FYNNEI in the germline V gene. The CDR3 is made up of 14 amino acids. The trim removed 6 bases at V and 10 bases at J, leaving 11 bases unmatched. CDR3 loop: CASRVGVAGSEQFF. CDR3 in DNA: TGTGCCAGCAGGGTCGGGGTAGCGGGATCCGAGCAGTTCTTC.

This clonotype was counted many times. The chain is built from TRBV20-1 and TRBJ2-2, with 8 positions matching TRBD2. V gave up 0 bases and J gave up 5 bases; unmatched junction bases: 8. CDR3 length equals 16 residues. Germline V gene data show CDR1 as DFQATT and CDR2 as SNEGSKA (reference sequence). CDR3 bases: TGCAGTGCTAGAGATTTTGGGCGGGGGGCTACCGGGGAGCTGTTTTTT. It encodes CSARDFGRGATGELFF.

The table lists this clonotype with many counts. The chain joins TRBV7-9 to TRBJ2-7; D is possibly TRBD1 (6 bases). V dropped 5 bases and J dropped 4 bases, with 21 bases sitting between them. CDR1 and CDR2 (germline): SEHNR, FQNEAQ (reference sequence). This CDR3 has 16 residues. The CDR3 here is CASSLPQGALRYEQYF. Written as DNA, the CDR3 is TGTGCCAGCAGCCTTCCACAGGGAGCCCTTAGGTACGAGCAGTACTTC.

A remark on this clonotype: A far larger clone lies a single base away; this is likely a read error. This chain joins TRBV6-5 and TRBJ2-5; the D gene is possibly TRBD1 (7 bases). The CDR3 sequence is 16 residues long. V shed 7 bases and J shed 2 bases, with 20 bases lying between them. From germline, CDR1 is MNHEY and CDR2 SVGAGI. The CDR3 DNA sequence: TGTGCCAGCATTAAATTGCAGGGGGGAAGGCAAGAGACCCAGTACTTC. Its protein is CASIKLQGGRQETQYF.

This clonotype was counted at least ten times. This chain joins TRBV30 and TRBJ2-2; D gene uncertain. The germline CDR1 and CDR2 sequences are GTSNPN and SVGIG (reference sequence). The CDR3 has 14 residues. Trimming shortened V by 3 bases and J by 2 bases, and 10 bases separated the two germline ends. CDR3 nucleotides: TGTGCCTGGAGGAAGACTGTCAACACCGGGGAGCTGTTTTTT. Its protein product is CAWRKTVNTGELFF.

This clonotype was detected ten times or more. The DNA of the CDR3 is TGCGCCAGCAGCTTGGTCCGGGCGGGAGTGTCTGAGCAGTTCTTC. Protein: CASSLVRAGVSEQFF. The chain couples TRBV5-1 to TRBJ2-1, with 7 bases fitting TRBD2. Losses at the gene ends were 0 bases for V and 9 bases for J; bases not matched to a gene: 9. CDR3 length equals 15 residues. Germline V CDR1 and CDR2: SGHRS, YFSETQ.